Each of the 30 T cell receptor beta chains below was sequenced from the same sample in a study of patients and donors after allogeneic stem cell transplantation. MiXCR, run by TCRdb on the RT-PCR reads, gives a single entry per CDR3 protein. This table holds roughly 10,000 distinct CDR3 sequences, 5.9% found once. The sample taken for sequencing was blood, either unsorted or a sorted T cell fraction (not recorded which). These receptors all stem from a human donor who was either an allogeneic HSCT recipient or a stem cell or donor lymphocyte infusion donor (not recorded which). It is not recorded whose cells these are; they may come from a transplant donor.

This clonotype ranks as medium-sized. The chain uses TRBV20-1 and TRBJ2-5; D unresolved. The CDR3 runs to 11 residues. Germline values: CDR1 DFQATT, CDR2 SNEGSKA (reference sequence). With 6 bases removed from V and 5 bases from J, the gap between germline ends came to 10 bases. The DNA of the CDR3 is TGCAGTGCCAGACCCGGGGAGACCCAGTACTTC. As protein: CSARPGETQYF.

This clonotype was seen ten or more times. This sequence joins TRBV20-1 and TRBJ2-1; D perhaps matches TRBD2 (6 bases). The CDR3 loop spans 16 amino acids. Trimming cost V 1 base and J 4 bases, with 17 bases left between them. Germline lookup yields CDR1 DFQATT and CDR2 SNEGSKA (reference sequence). The CDR3 nucleotides are TGCAGTGCTAGAGGGGTTCCCTTTGGGACTTACAATGAGCAGTTCTTC. Translation: CSARGVPFGTYNEQFF.

The chain carries TRBV6-2 or TRBV6-3 and TRBJ2-1, with 9 bases fitting TRBD2. J gave up 2 bases and V 5 bases, and 7 bases lay outside the gene matches. The length of the CDR3 is 16 residues. CDR1 is MNHEY and CDR2 is SVGEGT in the germline V gene. The CDR3 is CASSVSRGRAYNEQFF. For the CDR3, the DNA is TGTGCCAGCAGTGTAAGTCGCGGGAGGGCCTACAATGAGCAGTTCTTC.

As regards this clonotype: One base away lies a much larger clone, so this may be a sequencing read error. The V and J genes are TRBV6-5 and TRBJ1-2; D gene unclear. The CDR3 length is 14 residues. Germline CDR1 is MNHEY and CDR2 is SVGAGI. V was cut by 6 bases and J by 0 bases, with 11 bases left in between. In nucleotides, the CDR3 is TGTGCCAGCAGAAAGGACCGGGCTAACTATGGCTACACCTTC. It is translated as CASRKDRANYGYTF.

The chain links TRBV7-2 to TRBJ2-1; weak D call: TRBD2 (6 bases). The CDR3 has 13 amino acids. Germline V CDR1 and CDR2: SGHTA, FQGNSA. The ends were cut back, 4 bases at V and 4 bases at J, with 8 bases in the middle. CDR3 residues: CASSSGLYNEQFF. CDR3 bases: TGTGCCAGCAGCTCGGGACTGTACAATGAGCAGTTCTTC.

This clonotype appeared many times. V and J are TRBV27 and TRBJ2-7, with D possibly being TRBD1 (6 bases). CDR1 is MNHEY and CDR2 is SMNVEV in the germline V gene (reference sequence). This CDR3 has 15 amino acids. Deletions cut 6 bases from V and 3 bases from J, with 18 bases between. CDR3 amino acids: CASRPQGLMHYEQYF. CDR3 bases: TGTGCCAGCAGACCACAGGGTTTAATGCACTACGAGCAGTACTTC.

This clonotype was seen ten or more times. The rearrangement joins TRBV3-1 to TRBJ1-4; D gene uncertain. V dropped 4 bases and J dropped 8 bases, with 14 bases sitting between them. The CDR3 extends over 14 amino acids. CDR1 and CDR2 (germline): LGHDT, YNNKEL (reference sequence). The CDR3 region is CASSPTRGREKLFF. CDR3 nucleotide sequence: TGTGCCAGCAGCCCGACGCGAGGAAGGGAAAAACTGTTTTTT.

Only a few counts were recorded for this clonotype. V gene TRBV5-5 combines with J gene TRBJ2-3; 11 bases line up with TRBD2. Germline V gene sequence: CDR1 SGHKS, CDR2 YYEKEE (reference sequence). The CDR3 totals 19 residues. V trimming: 2 bases; J trimming: 4 bases; junction bases outside the gene matches: 15. The CDR3, as DNA: TGTGCCAGCAGCTTTGCAAGGATAGCGGGAGGGTTCTCCGCAGATACGCAGTATTTT. Amino acids: CASSFARIAGGFSADTQYF.

This clonotype has a count of ten or more. The chain links TRBV29-1 to TRBJ2-3, with 7 bases fitting TRBD1. The CDR3 has 13 residues. V was pared by 7 bases and J by 6 bases, with 10 bases of the junction left unmatched. Germline V gene lookup returns CDR1 SQVTM and CDR2 ANQGSEA. The CDR3 sequence: CSAKQGNRDTQYF. CDR3 in DNA: TGCAGCGCCAAACAGGGGAATAGGGATACGCAGTATTTT.

This clonotype was counted ten times or more. This chain uses TRBV29-1 with TRBJ2-3, with D possibly being TRBD1 (5 bases). In germline, CDR1 is SQVTM, CDR2 ANQGSEA. Trimming took off 3 bases at V and 1 base at J, with 11 bases between the two ends. This CDR3 region has 14 residues. The CDR3 bases are TGCAGCGTTGACCAGGGTCCTCGCACAGATACGCAGTATTTT. Translating gives CSVDQGPRTDTQYF.

In the case of this clonotype: One end of the junction does not line up with germline, which may come from a read error. This rearrangement joins TRBV19 to TRBJ2-7; D remains ambiguous. This CDR3 comprises 12 residues. CDR1 and CDR2 (germline): LNHDA, SQIVND (reference sequence). CDR3 sequence (DNA): TGTGCCAGTAGTACTATGGGTGGCGAGCACTACTTC. This codes for CASSTMGGEHYF. Based on the CDR3 plus reference TRBV19 and TRBJ2-7, the full variable domain is DGGITQSPKYLFRKEGQNVTLSCEQNLNHDAMYWYRQDPGQGLRLIYYSQIVNDFQKGDIAEGYSVSREKKESFPLTVTSAQKNPTAFYLCASSTMGGEHYFGPGTRLTVT.

The chain links TRBV2 to TRBJ2-7; D perhaps matches TRBD2 (6 bases). V lost 8 bases to trimming and J lost 0 bases, with 11 bases between them. Looked up from germline, CDR1 is SNHLY and CDR2 is FYNNEI. CDR3 length: 13 amino acids. CDR3 nucleotide sequence: TGTGCCAGCCAATGGCGGGACTCCTACGAGCAGTACTTC. Amino acid sequence: CASQWRDSYEQYF.

This clonotype was observed at least ten times. The J gene is TRBJ1-1, the V gene TRBV30; D unresolved. Germline CDR1 GTSNPN, CDR2 SVGIG (reference sequence). V was cut by 4 bases and J by 1 base, with 10 bases left in between. This CDR3 spans 13 amino acids. CDR3 sequence reads: CAWIETPNTEAFF. DNA for the CDR3: TGTGCCTGGATCGAGACACCGAACACTGAAGCTTTCTTT.

There are a few counts of this clonotype. The chain is built from TRBV10-3 and TRBJ2-5; TRBD1 agrees at 9 bases. From germline, CDR1 is ENHRY and CDR2 SYGVKD. The CDR3 is made up of 15 amino acids. V shed 5 bases and J 4 bases; nucleotides not matched to a gene: 8. The CDR3 sequence is CAISTGQGFAETQYF. The CDR3 nucleotides are TGTGCCATCAGTACGGGACAGGGTTTCGCAGAGACCCAGTACTTC.

The rearrangement links TRBV6-2 or TRBV6-3 to TRBJ2-7; no reliable D call. Germline V lookup: CDR1 MNHEY, CDR2 SVGEGT. V lost 5 bases, J lost 3 bases, and 14 bases lay in between. This CDR3 contains 14 residues. The CDR3 is CASSRSLLGYEQYF. CDR3 nucleotide sequence: TGTGCCAGCAGTCGCTCACTCCTCGGCTACGAGCAGTACTTC.

This clonotype has just a few counts. A read error may be the cause here, since a much bigger clone is one base away. The chain joins TRBV4-1 to TRBJ1-1; D perhaps matches TRBD1 (5 bases). The CDR3 spans 13 residues. With 1 base removed from V and 9 bases from J, the gap between germline ends came to 12 bases. Germline V gene lookup returns CDR1 MGHRA and CDR2 YSYEKL. The CDR3 bases are TGCGCCAGCAGCCAAGGGGACGGTGTGAAAGCTTTCTTT. It encodes CASSQGDGVKAFF.

This clonotype was counted ten times or more. This chain uses TRBV20-1 with TRBJ2-1; 10 bases align to TRBD2. Trimming took 2 bases from V and 10 from J; bases not matched to a gene: 8. CDR1 and CDR2 from the germline V gene are DFQATT and SNEGSKA (reference sequence). The CDR3 consists of 14 residues. Here the CDR3 DNA reads TGCAGTGCTAGATCTCCACTAGCGGGAATAGAGCAGTTCTTC. Its protein product is CSARSPLAGIEQFF.

On this clonotype itself: One end of the junction fails to match germline, which may point to a read error. J is TRBJ2-4 and V is TRBV12-3 or TRBV12-4; D possibly matches TRBD1 or TRBD2 (5 bases each). The CDR3 consists of 11 residues. The CDR3 DNA reads as TGTGCCAGCAGCAACAGCGGTAGCCAGGGCTTC. Residues: CASSNSGSQGF.

This clonotype was seen ten or more times. The rearrangement uses TRBV28 and TRBJ2-5; no firm D call. CDR1 and CDR2 (germline): MDHEN, SYDVKM. V lost 5 bases and J lost 1, with 2 bases in between. The CDR3 length is 11 residues. The CDR3 bases are TGTGCCAGCAGTCTCCAAGAGACCCAGTACTTC. As protein: CASSLQETQYF.

This clonotype was recorded many times. V usage is TRBV5-6 and J usage is TRBJ2-7; D perhaps matches TRBD2 (5 bases). CDR1 SGHDT and CDR2 YYEEEE come from the germline V gene. The CDR3 has 12 residues. V lost 2 bases and J lost 4, with 7 bases in between. This CDR3 reads CASSFQRYEQYF. The CDR3, as DNA: TGTGCCAGCAGCTTTCAGCGGTACGAGCAGTACTTC. Supplemented by reference TRBV5-6 and TRBJ2-7, the full variable domain reads DAGVTQSPTHLIKTRGQQVTLRCSPKSGHDTVSWYQQALGQGPQFIFQYYEEEERQRGNFPDRFSGHQFPNYSSELNVNALLLGDSALYLCASSFQRYEQYFGPGTRLTVT.

This clonotype was seen a few times. This chain uses TRBV18 with TRBJ2-5; 8 positions agree with TRBD2. With V trimmed by 4 bases and J by 5 bases, 6 bases remained unmatched. This CDR3 has 14 amino acids. Germline V lookup: CDR1 KGHSH, CDR2 LQKENI. The CDR3 protein is CASSRMERGETQYF. The CDR3 coding sequence is TGTGCCAGCTCACGGATGGAGCGGGGGGAGACCCAGTACTTC.

In this sample, this clonotype is medium-sized. The chain joins TRBV12-3 or TRBV12-4 to TRBJ1-6, with D maybe TRBD1 (5 bases). The CDR3 spans 12 residues. With 6 bases removed from V and 10 bases from J, the gap between germline ends came to 10 bases. The CDR3, as DNA: TGTGCCAGCAGAAATAACAGGTCACCCCTCCACTTT. Its translation is CASRNNRSPLHF.

The sample holds many counts of this clonotype. This sequence joins TRBV6-1 and TRBJ1-5; TRBD1 matches at 7 bases. Germline V gives CDR1 MNHNS, CDR2 SASEGT. This CDR3 is 12 amino acids long. V shed 7 bases and J 7 bases; nucleotides not matched to a gene: 4. CDR3 sequence: CASKGAGQPQHF. Here the CDR3 DNA reads TGTGCCAGCAAGGGGGCGGGACAGCCCCAGCATTTT.

This chain links TRBV20-1 with TRBJ1-3, with TRBD1 identical over 8 bases. Germline loops: CDR1 DFQATT, CDR2 SNEGSKA (reference sequence). This CDR3 has 15 residues. Germline trimming cut 1 base from V and 3 bases from J; bases unmatched to any gene: 5. Here the CDR3 reads CSARVHGQGGNTIYF. The DNA of the CDR3 is TGCAGTGCTAGAGTTCACGGACAGGGTGGAAACACCATATATTTT.

This clonotype has a count of ten or more. The rearrangement uses TRBV6-2 or TRBV6-3 and TRBJ1-1; D ambiguous. The germline V gene has CDR1 MNHEY and CDR2 SVGEGT. V was trimmed by 4 bases and J by 6 bases, leaving 12 bases between them. This CDR3 is built from 13 residues. CDR3 sequence (DNA): TGTGCCAGCAGTTTCAGTGGGAAAGCTGAAGCTTTCTTT. Its translation is CASSFSGKAEAFF.

This clonotype has only a few counts. The chain couples TRBV18 to TRBJ1-4; D not resolved. Trimming shortened V by 2 bases and J by 4 bases, and 2 bases separated the two germline ends. The CDR3 has 12 residues. Germline V CDR1 and CDR2: KGHSH, LQKENI. CDR3 residues: CASSPNNEKLFF. The CDR3 nucleotides are TGTGCCAGCTCACCAAATAATGAAAAACTGTTTTTT.

This clonotype was detected ten times or more. The chain carries TRBV14 and TRBJ2-4, with D possibly matching TRBD1 (6 bases). Germline V lookup: CDR1 SGHDN, CDR2 FVKESK. The CDR3 covers 13 residues. Trimming shortened V by 5 bases and J by 5 bases, and 10 bases separated the two germline ends. CDR3 residues: CASSVSGENIQYF. The CDR3 DNA reads TGTGCCAGCAGCGTCTCAGGGGAAAACATTCAGTACTTC.

This clonotype was recorded a few times. The V call is TRBV24-1, the J call TRBJ2-2; D may be TRBD2 (5 bases). CDR1 and CDR2 (germline): KGHDR, SFDVKD. With 4 bases removed from V and 6 bases from J, the gap between germline ends came to 11 bases. This CDR3 has 14 residues. CDR3 amino acids: CATSEAGGPGELFF. The DNA for the CDR3 is TGTGCCACCAGTGAGGCGGGCGGGCCCGGGGAGCTGTTTTTT.

This chain uses TRBV24-1 with TRBJ2-3, with TRBD2 matching 7 bases. Germline V CDR1 and CDR2: KGHDR, SFDVKD. J gave up 5 bases and V 2 bases, and 3 bases lay outside the gene matches. The CDR3 covers 14 residues. The CDR3 loop is CATSDYPGGDTQYF. CDR3 nucleotide sequence: TGTGCCACCAGTGATTATCCGGGAGGAGATACGCAGTATTTT.

With regard to this clonotype: A much larger clone sits a single nucleotide away, making a read error possible. The chain has TRBV7-8 and TRBJ2-5; 9 nucleotides agree with TRBD2. The CDR3 loop spans 16 amino acids. The germline V gene has CDR1 SGHVS and CDR2 FQNEAQ. CDR3 sequence (DNA): TGTGTCAGCAGCGCCGCCGGGACTAGCTACCAAGAGACCCAGTACTTC. Translating it yields CVSSAAGTSYQETQYF.